This T cell receptor beta chain originates from a study of T cell repertoires in cytomegalovirus infection. Background on the study: The public TCR beta signatures pointed to both CMV infection and matching HLA type.

TCRdb reprocessed the reads with MiXCR, giving one entry per CDR3 protein. The sample carries 480,000 or so distinct CDR3 sequences, approximately 10% recorded once. This clonotype was counted at least ten times. The germline V gene has CDR1 SGHVS and CDR2 FQNEAQ. The trim removed 4 bases at V and 4 bases at J, leaving 5 bases unmatched. The CDR3 runs 14 residues. The genes are TRBV7-8 and TRBJ2-5, with 8 bases matching TRBD2. The sequenced material came from PBMCs. The receptor was derived from a human donor in good health (CMV status not recorded). Some clones in this sample may be carry-over from other donors' samples. The CDR3 nucleotides are TGTGCCAGCAGCTCCGGGGGGGCGTCAGAGACCCAGTACTTC. It encodes CASSSGGASETQYF.